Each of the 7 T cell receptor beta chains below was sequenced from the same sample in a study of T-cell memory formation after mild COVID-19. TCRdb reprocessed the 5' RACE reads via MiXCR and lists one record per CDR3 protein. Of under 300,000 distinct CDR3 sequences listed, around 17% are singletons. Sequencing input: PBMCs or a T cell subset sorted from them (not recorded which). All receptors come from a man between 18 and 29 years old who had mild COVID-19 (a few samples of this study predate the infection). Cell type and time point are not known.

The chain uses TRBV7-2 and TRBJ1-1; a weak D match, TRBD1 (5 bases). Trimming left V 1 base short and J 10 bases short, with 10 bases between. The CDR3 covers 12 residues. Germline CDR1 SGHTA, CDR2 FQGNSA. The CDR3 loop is CASSLESGGAFF. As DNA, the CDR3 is TGTGCCAGCAGCTTAGAATCCGGGGGAGCTTTCTTT.

CDR3: CATSRRMSEEQYF. DNA for the CDR3: TGTGCCACCAGCCGTCGAATGTCCGAGGAGCAGTACTTC. The rearrangement joins TRBV15 to TRBJ2-7; D is unclear. Germline CDR1 LNHNV, CDR2 YYDKDF (reference sequence). This CDR3 has 13 amino acids. Trimming pared 5 bases from V and 7 bases from J, leaving 15 bases between.

The CDR3 DNA is TGTGCCAGCAGCCAAGGTCCCAATCGCGGTCTGGTCGGCAAAAACATTCAGTACTTC. It yields the protein CASSQGPNRGLVGKNIQYF. This chain joins TRBV11-2 and TRBJ2-4, with D unclear. The CDR3 loop spans 19 amino acids. Germline V lookup: CDR1 SGHAT, CDR2 FQNNGV. The germline V and J ends were trimmed by 5 bases and 3 bases, with 26 bases remaining between them.

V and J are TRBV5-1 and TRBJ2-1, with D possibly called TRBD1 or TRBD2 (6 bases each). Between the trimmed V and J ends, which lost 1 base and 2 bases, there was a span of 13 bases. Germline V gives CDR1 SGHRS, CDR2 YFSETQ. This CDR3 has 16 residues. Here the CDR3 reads CASSLIPGAAYNEQFF. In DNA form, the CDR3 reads TGCGCCAGCAGCTTGATTCCGGGGGCCGCCTACAATGAGCAGTTCTTC. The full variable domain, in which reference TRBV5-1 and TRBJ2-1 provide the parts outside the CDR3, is KAGVTQTPRYLIKTRGQQVTLSCSPISGHRSVSWYQQTPGQGLQFLFEYFSETQRNKGNFPGRFSGRQFSNSRSEMNVSTLELGDSALYLCASSLIPGAAYNEQFFGPGTRLTVL.

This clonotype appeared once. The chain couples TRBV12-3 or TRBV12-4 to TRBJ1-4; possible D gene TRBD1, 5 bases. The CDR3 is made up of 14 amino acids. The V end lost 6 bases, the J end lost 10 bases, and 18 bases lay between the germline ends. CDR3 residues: CASSPGRAWGKLFF. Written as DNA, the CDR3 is TGTGCCAGCAGCCCGGGACGGGCGTGGGGAAAACTGTTTTTT.

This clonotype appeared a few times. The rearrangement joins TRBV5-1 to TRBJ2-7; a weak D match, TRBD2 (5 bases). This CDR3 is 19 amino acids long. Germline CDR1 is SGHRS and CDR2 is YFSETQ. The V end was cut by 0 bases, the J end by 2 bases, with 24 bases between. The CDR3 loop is CASSLDGGPGVRVPYEQYF. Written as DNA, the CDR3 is TGCGCCAGCAGCTTGGATGGAGGTCCCGGGGTGAGGGTCCCCTACGAGCAGTACTTC.

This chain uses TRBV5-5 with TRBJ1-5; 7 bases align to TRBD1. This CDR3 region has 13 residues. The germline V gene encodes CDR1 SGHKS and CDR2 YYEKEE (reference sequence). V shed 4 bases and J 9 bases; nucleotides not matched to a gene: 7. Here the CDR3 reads CASSRHGQAPQHF. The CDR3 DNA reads TGTGCCAGCAGCCGACACGGACAGGCGCCCCAGCATTTT.